The 7 T cell receptor beta chains below all came from one sample that was sequenced in a study of T-cell reconstitution after alpha-beta-depleted transplantation in children (dated by TCRdb to about 2016). The label giving this sample's treatment or condition can be read as: allogeneic hematopoietic cell transplantation with graft depleted of TCRalphabeta T cells and CD19 B cells. The protocol used for the library was PCR. The listed sequencing device is Illumina HiSeq 2500. TCR libraries were prepared with molecular barcoding, using unique molecular identifiers to normalize TCRbeta repertoire quantification. The public sequencing data were trimmed at Q25 with fastp and processed into clonotypes with MiXCR by TCRdb, which kept only in-frame beta chains. Every CDR3 protein is listed once, alongside the most common genes and DNA of its rows. In this sample the table shows about 460,000 distinct CDR3 sequences, approximately 10% of which occur a single time. The top ten hold 14% of the sample.

Sequencing used PBMCs, mostly from graft donor cells, obtained 180 days after TCRalphabeta/CD19-depleted stem cell transplant. The receptors stem from a female patient between 2 and 15 years old who had a stem cell transplant for aplastic anemia, so the T cells may come from the graft donor.

This clonotype was counted many times. The V gene is TRBV18, the J gene TRBJ2-5; TRBD1 agrees at 7 bases. Germline-derived CDR1 and CDR2 are KGHSH and LQKENI. J was trimmed by 3 bases and V by 3 bases; bases with no gene match: 4. The CDR3 totals 14 residues. CDR3 sequence reads: CASSPQQGKETQYF. For the CDR3, the DNA is TGTGCCAGCTCACCCCAACAGGGGAAAGAGACCCAGTACTTC.

This clonotype was picked up a small number of times. This chain links TRBV7-9 with TRBJ2-2, with TRBD2 identical over 8 bases. The CDR3 runs to 13 residues. The germline V gene encodes CDR1 SEHNR and CDR2 FQNEAQ (reference sequence). Trimming cost V 8 bases and J 7 bases; bases outside gene matches: 6. CDR3 loop: CASVWTSFGELFF. CDR3 coding DNA: TGTGCCAGCGTCTGGACTAGCTTCGGGGAGCTGTTTTTT. The full variable domain, rest sourced from reference TRBV7-9 and TRBJ2-2, is DTGVSQNPRHKITKRGQNVTFRCDPISEHNRLYWYRQTLGQGPEFLTYFQNEAQLEKSRLLSDRFSAERPKGSFSTLEIQRTEQGDSAMYLCASVWTSFGELFFGEGSRLTVL.

In its sample, this clonotype was seen a few times. The rearrangement joins TRBV28 to TRBJ2-5; 7 nucleotides match TRBD2. After removal of 3 bases from V and 10 bases from J, the junction contained 8 bases not matched to a gene. This CDR3 is 13 amino acids long. Looked up from germline, CDR1 is MDHEN and CDR2 is SYDVKM. The CDR3 DNA follows: TGTGCCAGCAGTTTTCCGGGACTACCAAACCAGTACTTC. Translation gives CASSFPGLPNQYF. Looking up the rest from reference TRBV28 and TRBJ2-5 gives the full variable domain: DVKVTQSSRYLVKRTGEKVFLECVQDMDHENMFWYRQDPGLGLRLIYFSYDVKMKEKGDIPEGYSVSREKKERFSLILESASTNQTSMYLCASSFPGLPNQYFGPGTRLLVL.

There are a few counts of this clonotype. J is TRBJ2-7 and V is TRBV20-1, with TRBD2 matching 8 bases. After removal of 0 bases from V and 6 bases from J, the junction contained 7 bases not matched to a gene. From germline, CDR1 is DFQATT and CDR2 SNEGSKA (reference sequence). This CDR3 is 14 amino acids long. CDR3 nucleotides: TGCAGTGCTAGAGAATTGCGGGGGGCGTTCGAGCAGTACGTC. It specifies CSARELRGAFEQYV.

The chain employs TRBV15 and TRBJ1-4; 8 bases line up with TRBD1. This CDR3 is 15 amino acids long. Germline V lookup: CDR1 LNHNV, CDR2 YYDKDF (reference sequence). V shed 4 bases and J 7 bases; nucleotides not matched to a gene: 8. CDR3 coding DNA: TGTGCCACCAGCAACCAGGGGGCGGCGGGTGAAAAACTGTTTTTT. Amino acid sequence: CATSNQGAAGEKLFF.

Only a few counts were recorded for this clonotype. The J gene is TRBJ2-5, the V gene TRBV5-5; TRBD2 matches at 11 bases. The J segment lost 4 bases and the V segment lost 2 bases, leaving 4 bases of the junction unmatched. From germline, CDR1 is SGHKS and CDR2 YYEKEE (reference sequence). This CDR3 comprises 15 residues. The CDR3 loop reads CASSFRLAGLETQYF. DNA of the CDR3: TGTGCCAGCAGCTTTAGACTAGCGGGGCTAGAGACCCAGTACTTC. The variable domain in full, completed from reference TRBV5-5 and TRBJ2-5, reads DAGVTQSPTHLIKTRGQQVTLRCSPISGHKSVSWYQQVLGQGPQFIFQYYEKEERGRGNFPDRFSARQFPNYSSELNVNALLLGDSALYLCASSFRLAGLETQYFGPGTRLLVL.

V and J are TRBV20-1 and TRBJ2-5, with a tentative D call TRBD2 (6 bases). Trimming took 3 bases from V and 5 from J, leaving 16 bases between them. The CDR3 loop spans 14 amino acids. Germline CDR1 and CDR2: DFQATT and SNEGSKA (reference sequence). The chain's CDR3 is CSASSRLLAETQYF. CDR3 bases: TGCAGTGCTAGCTCTAGGCTCCTAGCGGAGACCCAGTACTTC.